This T cell receptor beta chain was sequenced for a study of metastatic and nonmetastatic thyroid tumors. TCRdb re-called clones via MiXCR from the PCR reads. The sample yields approximately 40,000 clones, less than 35% seen once. Patients underwent thyroid surgery, and none had received any treatment before it. Germline lookup yields CDR1 SGHRS and CDR2 YFSETQ. The CDR3 covers 13 residues. V lost 4 bases to trimming and J lost 6 bases; unmatched junction nucleotides: 5. This clone was observed many times. Source material: blood. The TCR sequence derives from a male donor with papillary thyroid cancer or a benign thyroid nodule (not recorded which). Some clones in this sample may be carry-over from other donors' samples. The rearrangement links TRBV5-1 to TRBJ2-3; 7 bases map to TRBD1. CDR3 amino acids: CASSPQGTDTQYF. CDR3 sequence (DNA): TGCGCCAGCAGCCCACAGGGGACGGATACGCAGTATTTT.